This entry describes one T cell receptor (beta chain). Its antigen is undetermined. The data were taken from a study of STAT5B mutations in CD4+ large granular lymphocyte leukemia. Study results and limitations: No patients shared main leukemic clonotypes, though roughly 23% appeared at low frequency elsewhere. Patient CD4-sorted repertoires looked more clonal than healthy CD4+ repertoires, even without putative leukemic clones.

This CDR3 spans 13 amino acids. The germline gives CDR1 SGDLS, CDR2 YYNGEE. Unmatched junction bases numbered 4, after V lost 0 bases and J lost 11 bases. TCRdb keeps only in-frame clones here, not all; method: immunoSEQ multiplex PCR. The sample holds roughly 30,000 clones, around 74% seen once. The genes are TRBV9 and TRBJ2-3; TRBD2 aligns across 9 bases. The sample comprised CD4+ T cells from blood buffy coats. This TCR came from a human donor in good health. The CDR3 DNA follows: TGTGCCAGCAGCGTAGCTAGCGGGGCCCGGCAGTATTTT. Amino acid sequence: CASSVASGARQYF.